The 14 T cell receptor beta chains listed next were all sequenced from one sample in a study of T cells in localized non-small cell lung cancer. Produced via immunoSEQ multiplex PCR; TCRdb's table is partial and in-frame only. The sample has some 30,000 clones; 91% are singletons. The sample here was PBMCs, taken before any cancer treatment. The receptors stem from a man between 40 and 75 years old with stage II lung adenocarcinoma.

This rearrangement joins TRBV7-2 to TRBJ2-5, with D possibly matching TRBD2 (6 bases). CDR1 SGHTA and CDR2 FQGNSA come from the germline V gene. Trimming left V 5 bases short and J 7 bases short, with 14 bases between. This CDR3 contains 13 residues. CDR3 sequence reads: CASSPGTLGTQYF. CDR3 nucleotides: TGTGCCAGCAGCCCCGGGACTCTTGGGACCCAGTACTTC. Drawing the rest from reference TRBV7-2 and TRBJ2-5, the complete variable domain is GAGVSQSPSNKVTEKGKDVELRCDPISGHTALYWYRQSLGQGLEFLIYFQGNSAPDKSGLPSDRFSAERTGGSVSTLTIQRTQQEDSAVYLCASSPGTLGTQYFGPGTRLLVL.

The chain carries TRBV5-6 and TRBJ1-5; 9 bases are shared with TRBD1. Germline CDR1 is SGHDT and CDR2 is YYEEEE. The V gene end was trimmed by 1 base and the J gene end by 7 bases; junction bases not matched to a gene: 6. The length of the CDR3 is 15 residues. CDR3 amino acids: CASSLRTGVSQPQHF. The CDR3 coding sequence is TGTGCCAGCAGCTTGCGGACAGGGGTGAGCCAGCCCCAGCATTTT.

This clone came up a few times. V is TRBV28 and J is TRBJ2-7, with 7 bases identical to TRBD2. This CDR3 has 17 amino acids. The V segment lost 4 bases and the J segment 0 bases; nucleotides outside the gene matches: 12. Germline CDR1 reads MDHEN; CDR2 reads SYDVKM. CDR3 bases: TGTGCCAGCAGTTCCCCCCGTACGGGAGGAAGCTCCTACGAGCAGTACTTC. This translates into CASSSPRTGGSSYEQYF.

The chain employs TRBV27 and TRBJ2-7; TRBD1 matches 9 bases. This CDR3 spans 15 amino acids. Germline lookup yields CDR1 MNHEY and CDR2 SMNVEV (reference sequence). V was pared by 1 base and J by 3 bases, with 4 bases of the junction left unmatched. CDR3 region: CASSLLGQGYYEQYF. The CDR3 nucleotides read TGTGCCAGCAGTTTATTAGGACAGGGGTACTACGAGCAGTACTTC.

This chain links TRBV19 with TRBJ1-5, with 9 bases aligning to TRBD1. The CDR3 is 13 amino acids. Germline CDR1 is LNHDA and CDR2 is SQIVND (reference sequence). After removal of 9 bases from V and 6 bases from J, the junction contained 6 bases not matched to a gene. CDR3 nucleotides: TGTGCCAGCGACAGGGGGGCGATTCAGCCCCAGCATTTT. Its protein product is CASDRGAIQPQHF.

The rearrangement links TRBV7-3 to TRBJ2-1; TRBD2 might be the D (6 bases). Germline V gene sequence: CDR1 SGHTA, CDR2 FQGTGA. This CDR3 region has 14 residues. Trimming pared 6 bases from V and 5 bases from J, leaving 14 bases between. The CDR3: CASSPTLANNEQFF. In nucleotides, the CDR3 is TGTGCCAGCAGTCCTACCCTAGCGAACAATGAGCAGTTCTTC.

The chain employs TRBV30 and TRBJ1-1; the D gene is possibly TRBD1 (5 bases). V shed 5 bases and J shed 8 bases, with 15 bases lying between them. The CDR3 spans 12 residues. CDR1 and CDR2 from the germline V gene are GTSNPN and SVGIG (reference sequence). This chain's CDR3 is CAWEVEGPEAFF. The CDR3 nucleotides are TGTGCCTGGGAGGTTGAGGGGCCCGAAGCTTTCTTT. Variable domain in full (rest from reference TRBV30 and TRBJ1-1): SQTIHQWPATLVQPVGSPLSLECTVEGTSNPNLYWYRQAAGRGLQLLFYSVGIGQISSEVPQNLSASRPQDRQFILSSKKLLLSDSGFYLCAWEVEGPEAFFGQGTRLTVV.

This clone showed up just once. The chain employs TRBV19 and TRBJ2-1; TRBD1 matches 10 bases. CDR1 and CDR2 from the germline V gene are LNHDA and SQIVND (reference sequence). With V trimmed by 7 bases and J by 9 bases, 6 bases remained unmatched. The CDR3 runs to 13 residues. The CDR3 DNA follows: TGTGCCAGTAAGAGGGACAGGGGTACTGAGCAGTTCTTC. It codes for CASKRDRGTEQFF. The variable domain in full, with the rest retrieved from reference TRBV19 and TRBJ2-1, is DGGITQSPKYLFRKEGQNVTLSCEQNLNHDAMYWYRQDPGQGLRLIYYSQIVNDFQKGDIAEGYSVSREKKESFPLTVTSAQKNPTAFYLCASKRDRGTEQFFGPGTRLTVL.

This chain uses TRBV9 with TRBJ2-3; D remains unclear. Germline CDR1 reads SGDLS; CDR2 reads YYNGEE. The V gene lost 4 bases and the J gene lost 4 bases, with 7 bases spanning the gap. This CDR3 has 12 amino acids. CDR3 in DNA: TGTGCCAGCAGCCCCCGGGCAGATACGCAGTATTTT. Amino acid sequence: CASSPRADTQYF.

The rearrangement uses TRBV5-1 and TRBJ2-3, with TRBD1 as a possible D gene (5 bases). Germline assignment: CDR1 SGHRS and CDR2 YFSETQ. The CDR3 totals 14 residues. V gave up 6 bases and J gave up 3 bases, with 14 bases separating them. CDR3 amino acids: CASNPQVYTDTQYF. The CDR3 nucleotides read TGCGCCAGCAACCCACAGGTATATACAGATACGCAGTATTTT.

This chain connects TRBV2 to TRBJ2-1; 8 bases fit TRBD1. V lost 6 bases and J lost 6; bases outside the gene matches: 4. Looked up from germline, CDR1 is SNHLY and CDR2 is FYNNEI. The CDR3 contains 13 residues. The chain's CDR3 is CASSPGQVNEQFF. For the CDR3, the DNA is TGTGCCAGCAGCCCGGGACAGGTCAATGAGCAGTTCTTC.

CDR3 coding DNA: TGTGCCAGCAGTGACGGGGGGGGGCTCTATGGCTACACCTTC. It specifies CASSDGGGLYGYTF. The chain recombines TRBV6-4 with TRBJ1-2; TRBD1 might be the D (6 bases). Germline V CDR1 and CDR2: MRHNA, SNTAGT. CDR3 length equals 14 residues. V lost 2 bases, J lost 4 bases, and 11 bases lay in between.

The chain combines TRBV27 with TRBJ2-7; 7 positions match TRBD1. The CDR3 sequence is 17 residues long. Per germline, CDR1 MNHEY and CDR2 SMNVEV (reference sequence). V lost 2 bases to trimming and J lost 0 bases; unmatched junction nucleotides: 10. The CDR3 sequence is CASSLKGASRSSYEQYF. The DNA for the CDR3 is TGTGCCAGCAGTTTAAAGGGGGCATCCCGAAGCTCCTACGAGCAGTACTTC.

V gene TRBV4-2 combines with J gene TRBJ1-1, with TRBD1 identical over 8 bases. CDR3 length equals 14 residues. Germline V gene lookup returns CDR1 LGHNA and CDR2 YNFKEQ. V lost 0 bases, J lost 6 bases, and 3 bases stayed unmatched. CDR3 sequence reads: CASSQEVQGAEAFF. CDR3 coding DNA: TGTGCCAGCAGCCAAGAGGTACAGGGGGCTGAAGCTTTCTTT.